The clone carrying this T cell receptor (beta chain) was observed once. Its target is unknown. These data are taken from a study of Ad26.COV2.S vaccination and SARS-CoV-2 variants. The assay was immunoSEQ multiplex PCR, and TCRdb's table has in-frame clones only and misses some. This table holds roughly 300,000 clones, about 87% found once. The CDR3 is 13 residues long. The germline gives CDR1 SGHTS, CDR2 YDEGEE. The ends were cut back, 1 base at V and 3 bases at J, with 7 bases in the middle. Study-wide findings and caveats: Responses of spike-specific T cells (both CD8+ and CD4+) reportedly showed substantial breadth after vaccination. Those who received the vaccine showed greater spike-specific TCR breadth than those given placebo.

Noted treatment: about 20 received Ad26.COV2.S at low or high dose, single or two shots; 5 received placebo; per-sample allocation not given. After the first vaccine or placebo injection, samples were drawn on day 63. An adult of 18-55 years in Boston served as donor. Ad26 vector vaccine expressed Wuhan-strain SARS-CoV-2 spike. This clonotype was sampled from a person between 18 and 65 years old who received the Ad26.COV2.S COVID-19 vaccine or a placebo. Specimen: peripheral blood, collected in a trial of Ad26.COV2.S vaccine versus placebo. V usage is TRBV5-8 and J usage is TRBJ1-1; D remains ambiguous. The CDR3 DNA reads as TGTGCCAGCAGCTTGCGACCGGACACTGAAGCTTTCTTT. Translation: CASSLRPDTEAFF.